This T cell receptor beta chain originates from a study of beta chain features in type 1 diabetes. This clone has just a few counts. The antigen remains undetermined. cDNA synthesis used the whole RNA isolate, giving expressed TCRB sequences. Around 4 million reads per sample were averaged for naive, central memory and regulatory samples. The assay was immunoSEQ multiplex PCR, and TCRdb's table has in-frame clones only and misses some. The table has about 370,000 clones, around 10% seen once; the top ten hold about 0.6%. Notes on the study in general: Possibly, sequencing cDNA over-represented cells that had high TCR expression levels. TCRB CDR3 length was moderately but significantly reduced in all four CD4+ subsets of Type 1 diabetes patients.

Markers CD45RO/CCR7/CD25/CD127/CD95/CD27 served to sort CD4+ naive, central memory, regulatory and stem cell-like memory cells. In all sorted populations, purity surpassed 95%. This TCR was recovered from a man aged 25-45 years with type 1 diabetes. The specimen sequenced was central memory CD4+ T cells from blood.

CDR3 loop: CASSQDRTAEKLFF. The DNA of the CDR3 is TGTGCCAGCAGCCAAGATAGGACCGCTGAAAAACTGTTTTTT. The genes are TRBV7-9 and TRBJ1-4; D unclear. V was cut by 5 bases and J by 7 bases, with 14 bases left in between. Germline CDR1 SEHNR, CDR2 FQNEAQ (reference sequence). This CDR3 spans 14 amino acids. Full variable domain (rest looked up from reference TRBV7-9 and TRBJ1-4): DTGVSQNPRHKITKRGQNVTFRCDPISEHNRLYWYRQTLGQGPEFLTYFQNEAQLEKSRLLSDRFSAERPKGSFSTLEIQRTEQGDSAMYLCASSQDRTAEKLFFGSGTQLSVL.